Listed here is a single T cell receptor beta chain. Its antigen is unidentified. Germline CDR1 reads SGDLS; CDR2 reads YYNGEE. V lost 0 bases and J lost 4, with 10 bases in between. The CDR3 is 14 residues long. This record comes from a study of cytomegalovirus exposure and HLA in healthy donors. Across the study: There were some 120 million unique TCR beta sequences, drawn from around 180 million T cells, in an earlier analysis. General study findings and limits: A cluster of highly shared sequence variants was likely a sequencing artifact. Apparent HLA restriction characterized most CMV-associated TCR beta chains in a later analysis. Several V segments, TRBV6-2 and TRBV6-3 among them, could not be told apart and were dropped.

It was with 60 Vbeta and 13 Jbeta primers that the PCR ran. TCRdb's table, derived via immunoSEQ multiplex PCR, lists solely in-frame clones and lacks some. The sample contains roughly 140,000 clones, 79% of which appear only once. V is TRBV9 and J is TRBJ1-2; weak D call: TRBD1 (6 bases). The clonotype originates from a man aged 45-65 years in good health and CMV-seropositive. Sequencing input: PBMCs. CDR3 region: CASSVGDRTYGYTF. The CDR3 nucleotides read TGTGCCAGCAGCGTAGGTGACAGGACCTATGGCTACACCTTC.